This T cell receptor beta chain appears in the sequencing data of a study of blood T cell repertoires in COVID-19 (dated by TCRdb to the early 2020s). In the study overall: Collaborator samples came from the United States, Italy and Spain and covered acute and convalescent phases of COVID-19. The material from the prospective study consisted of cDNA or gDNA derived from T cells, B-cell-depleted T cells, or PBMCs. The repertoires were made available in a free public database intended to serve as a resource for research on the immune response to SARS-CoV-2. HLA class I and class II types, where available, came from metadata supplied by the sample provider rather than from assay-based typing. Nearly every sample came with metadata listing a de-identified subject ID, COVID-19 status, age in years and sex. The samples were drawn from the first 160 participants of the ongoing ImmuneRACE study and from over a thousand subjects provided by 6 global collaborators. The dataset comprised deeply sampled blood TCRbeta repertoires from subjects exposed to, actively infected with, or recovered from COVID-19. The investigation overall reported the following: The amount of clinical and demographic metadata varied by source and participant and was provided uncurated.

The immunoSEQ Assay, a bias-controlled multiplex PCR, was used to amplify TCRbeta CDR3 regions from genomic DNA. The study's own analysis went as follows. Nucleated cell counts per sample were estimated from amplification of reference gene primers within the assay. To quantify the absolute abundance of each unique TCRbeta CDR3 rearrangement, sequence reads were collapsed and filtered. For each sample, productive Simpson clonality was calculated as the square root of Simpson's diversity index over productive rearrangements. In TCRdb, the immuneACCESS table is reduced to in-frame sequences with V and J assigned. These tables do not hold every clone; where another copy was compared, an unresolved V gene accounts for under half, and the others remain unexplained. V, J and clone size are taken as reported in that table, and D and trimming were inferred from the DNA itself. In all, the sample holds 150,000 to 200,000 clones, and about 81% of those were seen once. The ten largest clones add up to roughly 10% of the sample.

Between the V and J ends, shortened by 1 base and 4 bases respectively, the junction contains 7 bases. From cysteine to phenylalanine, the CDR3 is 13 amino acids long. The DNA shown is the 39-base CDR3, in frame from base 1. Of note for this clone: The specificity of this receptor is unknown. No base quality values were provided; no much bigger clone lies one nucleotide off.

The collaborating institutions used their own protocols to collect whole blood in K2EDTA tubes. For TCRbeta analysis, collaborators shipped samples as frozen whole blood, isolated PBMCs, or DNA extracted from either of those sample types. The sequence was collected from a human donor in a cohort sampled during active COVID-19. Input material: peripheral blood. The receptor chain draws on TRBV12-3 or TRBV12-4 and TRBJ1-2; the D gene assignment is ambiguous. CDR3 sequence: CASSLGGPYGYTF. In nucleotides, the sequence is TGTGCCAGCAGTTTAGGTGGCCCCTATGGCTACACCTTC.